Sequencing of this T cell receptor beta chain was carried out in a study of response to subunit inactivated influenza vaccine. This clonotype was seen at least ten times. TCRdb ran MiXCR on the RT-PCR reads and lists one entry per CDR3 protein. Among around 540,000 distinct CDR3 sequences listed, approximately 12% were seen once. CDR1 and CDR2 from the germline V gene are ENHRY and SYGVKD. Trimming left V 0 bases short and J 1 base short, with 5 bases between. CDR3 length: 14 amino acids. The sample in question was PBMCs from blood, obtained on the day of vaccination. The chain combines TRBV10-3 with TRBJ2-3; no definite D call. This clonotype was sampled from a man aged 45-65 years who received an inactivated influenza vaccine. CDR3 DNA: TGTGCCATCAGTGAGTCTGCAGGCACAGATACGCAGTATTTT. Its protein product is CAISESAGTDTQYF.